This T cell receptor (beta chain) was obtained from a study of EBV T-cell therapy then PD-1 blockade in nasopharyngeal carcinoma. Here immunoSEQ multiplex PCR was the method, and the copy in TCRdb shows in-frame clones only, minus some. This sample has about 23,000 clones; approximately 87% occur once, and the top ten carry approximately 30%. Of note for this clone: The antigen is undetermined.

Looked up from germline, CDR1 is SGHTA and CDR2 is FQGNSA. This CDR3 has 15 amino acids. V lost 1 base, J lost 3 bases, and 7 bases lay in between. Documented treatment: AdE1-LMPpoly-expanded autologous EBV-specific T-cell therapy followed by anti-PD-1 nivolumab. This chain joins TRBV7-2 and TRBJ1-6; tentative D call: TRBD1 (5 bases). This clonotype was obtained from a man aged 35-49 years with nasopharyngeal carcinoma. Sequencing was performed on CD8+ T cells from blood, taken around day 60 from a patient whose treatment included autologous EBV-specific T cells and nivolumab. CDR3 amino acids: CASSLGGFYNSPLHF. The CDR3 DNA reads TGTGCCAGCAGCTTAGGGGGGTTCTATAATTCACCCCTCCACTTT.